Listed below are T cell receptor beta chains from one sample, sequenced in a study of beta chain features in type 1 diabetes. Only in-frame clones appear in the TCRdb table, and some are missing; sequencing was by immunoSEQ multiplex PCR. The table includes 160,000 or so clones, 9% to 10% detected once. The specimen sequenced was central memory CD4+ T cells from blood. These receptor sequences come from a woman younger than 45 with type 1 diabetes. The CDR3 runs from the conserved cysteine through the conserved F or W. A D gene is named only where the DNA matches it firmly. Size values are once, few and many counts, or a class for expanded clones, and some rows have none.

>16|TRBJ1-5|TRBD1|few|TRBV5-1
TGCGCCAGCAGCTTGGAGGGGGGACAGGGAGAACAGCCCCAGCATTTT
CASSLEGGQGEQPQHF
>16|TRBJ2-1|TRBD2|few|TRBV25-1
TGTGCCAGCAGTGAGACTAGCGGGAGATATTGGGGTGAGCAGTTCTTC
CASSETSGRYWGEQFF
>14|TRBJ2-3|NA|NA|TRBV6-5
TGTGCCAGCAGTTATAAGTTAGGGGCAGATACGCAGTATTTT
CASSYKLGADTQYF
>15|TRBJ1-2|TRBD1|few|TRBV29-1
TGCAGCGTCGTGGCCCCGATGACAGGGTCCTATGGCTACACCTTC
CSVVAPMTGSYGYTF
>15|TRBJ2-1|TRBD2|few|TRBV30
TGTGCCTGGAGTCAACAGGGGACTAGCGGCAATGAGCAGTTCTTC
CAWSQQGTSGNEQFF
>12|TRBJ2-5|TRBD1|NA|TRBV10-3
TGTGCCATCAGGGGACAGCAGGAGACCCAGTACTTC
CAIRGQQETQYF
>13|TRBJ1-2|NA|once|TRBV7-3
TGTGCCAGCAGGGTAGGCCTAGACTATGGCTACACCTTC
CASRVGLDYGYTF
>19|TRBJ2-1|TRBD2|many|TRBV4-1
TGCGCCAGCAGCCTGGTGGGACTAGCGGGATCGAGCTCCTACAATGAGCAGTTCTTC
CASSLVGLAGSSSYNEQFF
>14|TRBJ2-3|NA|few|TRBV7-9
TGTGCCAGCAGCTCCGGACTCAGCGCAGATACGCAGTATTTT
CASSSGLSADTQYF
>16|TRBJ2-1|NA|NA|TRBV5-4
TGTGCCAGCAGCTCTCATGGAGGGCCGATATACAATGAGCAGTTCTTC
CASSSHGGPIYNEQFF
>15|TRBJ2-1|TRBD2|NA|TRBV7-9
TGTGCCAGCAGCCCTAGCGGGAGCGGACTCAATGAGCAGTTCTTC
CASSPSGSGLNEQFF
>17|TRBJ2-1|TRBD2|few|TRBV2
TGTGCCAGCAGTGGGGGGGGTGCGGGAGGGCCGTTCAATGAGCAGTTCTTC
CASSGGGAGGPFNEQFF
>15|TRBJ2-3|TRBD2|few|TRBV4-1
TGCGCCAGCAGCTTCCTAGCGGGAGCGGCAGATACGCAGTATTTT
CASSFLAGAADTQYF
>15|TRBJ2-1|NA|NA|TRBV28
TGTGCCAGCAGTTTACCGGCGGGGACCTACAATGAGCAGTTCTTC
CASSLPAGTYNEQFF
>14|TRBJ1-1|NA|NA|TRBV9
TGTGCCAGCAGCGTAGTTTCAGGGGACACTGAAGCTTTCTTT
CASSVVSGDTEAFF
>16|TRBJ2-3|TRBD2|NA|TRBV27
TGTGCCAGCAGTCCAACTAGCGGGAGATATGGAGATACGCAGTATTTT
CASSPTSGRYGDTQYF
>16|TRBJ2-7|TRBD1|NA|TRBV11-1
TGTGCCAGCAGCTCCGGGACAGGGTTTATGAGGTACGAGCAGTACTTC
CASSSGTGFMRYEQYF
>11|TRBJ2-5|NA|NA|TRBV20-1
TGCAGTGCCCCCATAGGGGGGACCCAGTACTTC
CSAPIGGTQYF
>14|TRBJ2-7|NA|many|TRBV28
TGTGCCAGCAGTGCTATTCTAGTTAACTACGAGCAGTACTTC
CASSAILVNYEQYF
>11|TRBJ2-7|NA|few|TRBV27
TGTGCCAGCAGTTGGCGGGGGCAGCAGTACTTC
CASSWRGQQYF
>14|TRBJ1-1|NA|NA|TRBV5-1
TGCGCCAGCAGCCTAGGACGGGAGAACACTGAAGCTTTCTTT
CASSLGRENTEAFF
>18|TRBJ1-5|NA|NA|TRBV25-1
TGTGCCAGCAGTGTGATGGGTGTCAGGGTCCACAGCAATCAGCCCCAGCATTTT
CASSVMGVRVHSNQPQHF
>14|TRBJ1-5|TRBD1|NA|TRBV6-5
TGTGCCAGCAGTTACGGGACAGGGGATCAGCCCCAGCATTTT
CASSYGTGDQPQHF
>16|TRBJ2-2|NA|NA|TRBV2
TGTGCCAGCAGGCCTGGTCTAGCTGCGAACACCGGGGAGCTGTTTTTT
CASRPGLAANTGELFF
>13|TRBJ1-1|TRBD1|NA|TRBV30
TGTGCCTGGGACAGGGGAAGGGGCACTGAAGCTTTCTTT
CAWDRGRGTEAFF
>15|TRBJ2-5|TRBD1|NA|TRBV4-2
TGTGCCAGCAGCCAGGACAGGGATTCAAAAGGGACCCAGTACTTC
CASSQDRDSKGTQYF
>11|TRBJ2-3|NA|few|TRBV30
TGTGCCTGGAGTACCGGAGATACGCAGTATTTT
CAWSTGDTQYF
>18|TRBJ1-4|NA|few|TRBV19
TGTGCCAGTAGTATCTCTCGGGCAACCGGGGCAACTAATGAAAAACTGTTTTTT
CASSISRATGATNEKLFF
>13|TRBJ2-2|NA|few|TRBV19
TGTGCCAGTCGGGCAGGGCACACCGGGGAGCTGTTTTTT
CASRAGHTGELFF
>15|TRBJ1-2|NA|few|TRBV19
TGTGCCAGTAGTATCTCGACAATGGGTAACTATGGCTACACCTTC
CASSISTMGNYGYTF
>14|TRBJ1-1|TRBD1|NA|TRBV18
TGTGCCAGCTCCGGACAGGGTATGAACACTGAAGCTTTCTTT
CASSGQGMNTEAFF
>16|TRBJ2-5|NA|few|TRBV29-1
TGCAGCGTTGAAGAGTCGGCAGGGGTCCACGGAGAGACCCAGTACTTC
CSVEESAGVHGETQYF
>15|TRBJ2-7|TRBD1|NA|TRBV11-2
TGTGCCAGCAGCTGGGGGACAGGGGGTGCCTACGAGCAGTACTTC
CASSWGTGGAYEQYF
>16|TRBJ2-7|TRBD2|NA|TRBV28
TGTGCCAGCAGTACCCCGGCCAGCGGGAGGGCCTACGAGCAGTACTTC
CASSTPASGRAYEQYF
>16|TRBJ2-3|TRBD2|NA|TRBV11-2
TGTGCCAGCAGCGTTGGGGCTAGCGGGCGCACAGATACGCAGTATTTT
CASSVGASGRTDTQYF
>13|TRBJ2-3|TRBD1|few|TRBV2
TGTGCCAGCAGGGGACAGTCTACAGATACGCAGTATTTT
CASRGQSTDTQYF
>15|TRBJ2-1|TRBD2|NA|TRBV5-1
TGCGCCAGCAGCATCGGGACTAGCGGTTTCGGGGAGCAGTTCTTC
CASSIGTSGFGEQFF
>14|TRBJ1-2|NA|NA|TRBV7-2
TGTGCCAGCAGCGCCCAAGTGACAGAGAATGGCTACACCTTC
CASSAQVTENGYTF
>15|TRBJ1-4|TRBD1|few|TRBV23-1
TGCGCCAGCAGTCAAAAACAGGGGGTTGGGGAAAAACTGTTTTTT
CASSQKQGVGEKLFF
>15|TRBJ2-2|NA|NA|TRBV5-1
TGCGCCAGCAGCTTGGCACTAGCCTACACCGGGGAGCTGTTTTTT
CASSLALAYTGELFF
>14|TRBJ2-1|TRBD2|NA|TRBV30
TGTGCCGGAAACCGGGACTACTCCTACAATGAGCAGTTCTTC
CAGNRDYSYNEQFF
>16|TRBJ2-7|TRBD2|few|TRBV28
TGTGCCAGCAGTCCCGGACTAGCGGGAGTTCTAGGGGAGCAGTACTTC
CASSPGLAGVLGEQYF
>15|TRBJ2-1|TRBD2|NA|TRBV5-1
TGCGCCAGCAGCGGGATAGCGGGAGGCTTCAATGAGCAGTTCTTC
CASSGIAGGFNEQFF
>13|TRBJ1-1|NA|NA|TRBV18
TGTGCCAGCTCACCCGGCCAGGCGGGTGAAGCTTTCTTT
CASSPGQAGEAFF